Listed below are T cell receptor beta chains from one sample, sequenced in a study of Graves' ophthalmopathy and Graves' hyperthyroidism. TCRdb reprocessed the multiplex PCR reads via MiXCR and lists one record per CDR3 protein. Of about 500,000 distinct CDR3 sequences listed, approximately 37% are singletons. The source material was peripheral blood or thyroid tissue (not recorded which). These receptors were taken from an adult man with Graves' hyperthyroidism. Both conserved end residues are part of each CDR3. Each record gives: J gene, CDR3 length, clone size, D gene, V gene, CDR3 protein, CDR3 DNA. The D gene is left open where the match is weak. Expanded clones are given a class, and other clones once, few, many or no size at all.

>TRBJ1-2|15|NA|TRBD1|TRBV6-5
CASSYSTGGCYGYTF
TGTGCCAGCAGTTACTCGACAGGGGGCTGCTATGGCTACACCTTC
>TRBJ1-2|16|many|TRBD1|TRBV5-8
CASSYPSGQGGYGYTF
TGTGCCAGCAGTTACCCATCGGGACAGGGGGGCTATGGCTACACCTTC
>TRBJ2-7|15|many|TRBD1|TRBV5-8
CASSWDRGLSYEQYF
TGTGCCAGCAGCTGGGACAGGGGGCTCTCCTACGAGCAGTACTTC
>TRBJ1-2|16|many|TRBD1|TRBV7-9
CASSLAAGQGRYGYTF
TGTGCCAGCAGCTTAGCGGCGGGACAGGGCCGCTATGGCTACACCTTC
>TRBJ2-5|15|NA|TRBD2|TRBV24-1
CATSDPLAGMETQYF
TGTGCCACCAGTGACCCACTAGCGGGGATGGAGACCCAGTACTTC
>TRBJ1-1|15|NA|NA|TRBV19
CASTPWGGRNTEAFF
TGTGCCAGTACCCCGTGGGGGGGGAGGAACACTGAAGCTTTCTTT
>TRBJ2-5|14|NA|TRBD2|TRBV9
CASSSTSGVETQYF
TGTGCCAGCAGCTCGACTAGCGGGGTTGAGACCCAGTACTTC
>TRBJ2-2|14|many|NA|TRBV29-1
CSVEGLVNTGELFF
TGCAGCGTTGAAGGACTAGTGAACACCGGGGAGCTGTTTTTT
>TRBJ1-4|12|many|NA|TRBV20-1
CSASFRGEKLFF
TGCAGTGCTAGCTTTCGGGGTGAAAAACTGTTTTTT
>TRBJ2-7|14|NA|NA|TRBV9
CASSQSGSTYEQYF
TGTGCCAGCAGCCAGAGTGGATCCACCTACGAGCAGTACTTC
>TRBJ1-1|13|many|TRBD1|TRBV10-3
CAISDDRGLVAFF
TGTGCCATCAGTGATGACAGGGGGCTTGTGGCTTTCTTT
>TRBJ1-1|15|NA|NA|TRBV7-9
CASSAPQGMNTEAFF
TGTGCCAGCAGCGCGCCACAGGGTATGAACACTGAAGCTTTCTTT
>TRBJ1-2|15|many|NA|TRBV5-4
CASSSGPTANYGYTF
TGTGCCAGCAGCTCGGGACCGACAGCTAACTATGGCTACACCTTC
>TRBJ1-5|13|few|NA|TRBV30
CAWSGSRNQPQHF
TGTGCCTGGAGTGGAAGCAGGAATCAGCCCCAGCATTTT
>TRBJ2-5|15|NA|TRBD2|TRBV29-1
CSALRASGSLETQYF
TGCAGCGCCCTGAGGGCTAGCGGGAGTTTGGAGACCCAGTACTTC
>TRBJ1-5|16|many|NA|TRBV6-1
CASSEYQGISNQPQHF
TGTGCCAGCAGTGAATACCAAGGGATCAGCAATCAGCCCCAGCATTTT
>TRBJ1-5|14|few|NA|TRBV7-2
CASSFTRVNQPQHF
TGTGCCAGCAGTTTCACACGGGTCAATCAGCCCCAGCATTTT
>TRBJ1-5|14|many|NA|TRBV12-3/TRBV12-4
CASSLDRPNQPQHF
TGTGCCAGCAGTCTCGACAGGCCCAATCAGCCCCAGCATTTT
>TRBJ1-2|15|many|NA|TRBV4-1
CASSPGQRPYSRYTF
TGCGCCAGCAGCCCCGGACAGAGACCCTACTCTCGCTACACCTTC
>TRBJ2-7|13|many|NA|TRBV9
CASSVVGGSEQYF
TGTGCCAGCAGCGTAGTTGGGGGAAGCGAGCAGTACTTC
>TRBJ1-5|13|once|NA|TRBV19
CASRETRIQPQHF
TGTGCCAGTAGGGAGACCCGGATCCAGCCCCAGCATTTT
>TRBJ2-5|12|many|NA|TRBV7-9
CASSPQGKPQYF
TGTGCCAGCAGCCCCCAGGGGAAGCCCCAGTACTTC
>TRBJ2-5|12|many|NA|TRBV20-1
CSVSPGQETQYF
TGCAGTGTGTCGCCAGGCCAAGAGACCCAGTACTTC
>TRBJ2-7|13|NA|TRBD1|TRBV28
CATGQGRPYEQYF
TGTGCCACCGGACAGGGGCGACCCTACGAGCAGTACTTC
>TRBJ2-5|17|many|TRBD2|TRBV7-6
CASSLAVPQRGGETQYF
TGTGCCAGCAGCTTAGCTGTCCCCCAAAGGGGAGGGGAGACCCAGTACTTC
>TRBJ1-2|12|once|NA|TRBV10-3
CAISGGTHGYTF
TGTGCCATCAGTGGGGGAACACATGGCTACACCTTC
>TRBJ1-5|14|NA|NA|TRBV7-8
CASSLAYRPGAQHF
TGTGCCAGCAGCTTAGCATACCGGCCGGGGGCCCAGCATTTT
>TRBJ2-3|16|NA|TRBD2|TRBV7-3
CASSPAGGWDTDTQYF
TGTGCCAGCAGCCCTGCGGGGGGCTGGGACACAGATACGCAGTATTTT
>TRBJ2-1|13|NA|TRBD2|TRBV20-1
CSARGLDYNEQFF
TGCAGTGCTAGGGGACTAGACTACAATGAGCAGTTCTTC
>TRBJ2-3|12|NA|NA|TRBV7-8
CASNRFTDTQYF
TGTGCCAGCAATAGGTTCACAGATACGCAGTATTTT